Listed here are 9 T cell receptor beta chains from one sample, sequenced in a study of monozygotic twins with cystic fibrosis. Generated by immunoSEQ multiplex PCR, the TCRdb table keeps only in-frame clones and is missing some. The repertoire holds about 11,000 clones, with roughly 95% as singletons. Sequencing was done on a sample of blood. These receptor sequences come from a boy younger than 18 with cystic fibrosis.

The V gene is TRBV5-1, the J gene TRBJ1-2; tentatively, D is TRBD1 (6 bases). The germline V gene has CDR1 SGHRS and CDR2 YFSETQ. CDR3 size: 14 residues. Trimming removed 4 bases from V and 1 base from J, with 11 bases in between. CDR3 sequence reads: CASSLRTDNYGYTF. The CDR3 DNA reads TGCGCCAGCAGCCTCAGGACAGATAACTATGGCTACACCTTC.

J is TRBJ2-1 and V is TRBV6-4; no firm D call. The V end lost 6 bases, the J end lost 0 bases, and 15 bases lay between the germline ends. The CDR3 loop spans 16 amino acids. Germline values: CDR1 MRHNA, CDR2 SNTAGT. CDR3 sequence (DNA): TGTGCCAGCAGACCCTCCGCAGCATCCTCCTACAATGAGCAGTTCTTC. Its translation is CASRPSAASSYNEQFF.

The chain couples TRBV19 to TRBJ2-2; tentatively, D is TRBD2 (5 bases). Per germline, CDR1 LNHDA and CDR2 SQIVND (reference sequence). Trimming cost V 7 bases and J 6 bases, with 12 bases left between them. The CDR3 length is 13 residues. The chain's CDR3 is CASKSEAAGELFF. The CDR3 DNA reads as TGTGCCAGTAAATCGGAGGCGGCCGGGGAGCTGTTTTTT.

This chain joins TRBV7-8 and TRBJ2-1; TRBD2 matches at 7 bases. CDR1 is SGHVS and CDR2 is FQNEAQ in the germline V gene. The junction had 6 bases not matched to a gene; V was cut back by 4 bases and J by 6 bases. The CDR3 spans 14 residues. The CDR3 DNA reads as TGTGCCAGCAGCTATCCGGGAGGCTTCAATGAGCAGTTCTTC. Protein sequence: CASSYPGGFNEQFF.

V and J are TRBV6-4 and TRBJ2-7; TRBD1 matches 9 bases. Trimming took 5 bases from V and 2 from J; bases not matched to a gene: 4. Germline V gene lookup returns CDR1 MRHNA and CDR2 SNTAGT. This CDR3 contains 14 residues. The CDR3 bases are TGTGCCAGCAGTCCGGGACAGGGAACCTACGAGCAGTACTTC. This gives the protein CASSPGQGTYEQYF.

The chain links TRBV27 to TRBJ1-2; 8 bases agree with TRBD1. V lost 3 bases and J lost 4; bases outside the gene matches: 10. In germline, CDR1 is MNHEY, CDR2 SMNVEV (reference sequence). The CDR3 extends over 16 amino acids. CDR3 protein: CASSFRGLPLGYGYTF. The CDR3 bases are TGTGCCAGCAGTTTCAGGGGGCTTCCCCTAGGCTATGGCTACACCTTC.

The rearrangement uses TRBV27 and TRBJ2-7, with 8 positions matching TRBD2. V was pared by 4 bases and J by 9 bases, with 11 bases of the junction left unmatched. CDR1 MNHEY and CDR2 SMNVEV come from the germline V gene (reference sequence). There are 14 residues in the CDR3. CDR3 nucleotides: TGTGCCAGCAGTTCCCGGGGGGGCTGGTTCGGGCAGTACTTC. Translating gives CASSSRGGWFGQYF.

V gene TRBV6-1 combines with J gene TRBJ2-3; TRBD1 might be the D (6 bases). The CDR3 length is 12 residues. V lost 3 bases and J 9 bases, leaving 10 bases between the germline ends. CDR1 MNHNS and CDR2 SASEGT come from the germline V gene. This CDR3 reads CASSDTGSTQYF. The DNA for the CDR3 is TGTGCCAGCAGTGACACAGGGAGCACGCAGTATTTT.

CDR3 residues: CASSIVTGGNYEQYF. Written as DNA, the CDR3 is TGTGCCAGTAGTATCGTCACAGGGGGGAACTACGAGCAGTACTTC. The chain joins TRBV19 to TRBJ2-7; 8 nucleotides match TRBD1. J lost 3 bases, V lost 3 bases, and 7 bases had no gene match. Germline-derived CDR1 and CDR2 are LNHDA and SQIVND (reference sequence). This CDR3 contains 15 residues.